This T cell receptor beta chain was retrieved from a study of cytomegalovirus exposure and HLA in healthy donors. Study outcomes and limitations: A later analysis appeared to link common viral pathogens to several of the most significant clusters. Data from an earlier analysis indicated that most TCR beta V segments were productive either about 87% or about 30% of the time. Sequencing likely generated an artifact that appeared as a cluster of highly shared sequence variants.

CDR3 length equals 13 residues. Germline V lookup: CDR1 SNHLY, CDR2 FYNNEI. V was shortened by 0 bases and J by 6 bases, with 9 bases between the two germline ends. On this clone itself: Antigen: not known.

PCR involved 60 Vbeta and 13 Jbeta primers. Produced via immunoSEQ multiplex PCR; TCRdb's table is partial and in-frame only. The repertoire holds 150,000 to 200,000 clones, with under 90% as singletons. The TCR was taken from a boy younger than 10 in good health and CMV-seronegative. V usage is TRBV2 and J usage is TRBJ2-7, with D unclear. Source material: PBMCs. CDR3 coding DNA: TGTGCCAGCAGTGAAGCGCTTATCGGCGAGCAGTACTTC. Residues: CASSEALIGEQYF.